The clone carrying this T cell receptor (beta chain) was observed at least ten times. The read ends 3 residues early relative to the CDR3; the germline J gene fills the gap. The data were taken from a study of T cell clonality in common variable immunodeficiency. Method: immunoSEQ multiplex PCR; TCRdb's copy keeps in-frame clones and lacks some. Listed for the sample are approximately 75,000 clones, none seen a single time. Trimming removed 4 bases at V and 9 bases at J, with 10 bases between. This CDR3 contains 12 residues. CDR1 is SNHLY and CDR2 is FYNNEI in the germline V gene. This chain links TRBV2 with TRBJ1-5, with no clear D. The source material was peripheral blood mononuclear cells. The clonotype originates from a person aged 18-69 years in good health. CDR3 in amino acids: CASSVLVAPQHF. The part of the CDR3 DNA that was read is TGTGCCAGCAGTGTACTAGTGGCGCCC.